Described below is a single TCR beta chain sequence and its context. Antigen specificity is unknown. This specimen belongs to a study of cytomegalovirus exposure and HLA in healthy donors. Germline CDR1 reads MNHNS; CDR2 reads SASEGT. Trimming left V 2 bases short and J 5 bases short, with 12 bases between. The CDR3 extends over 15 amino acids. 13 Jbeta primers and 60 Vbeta primers were used for the PCR. Assay used: immunoSEQ multiplex PCR; TCRdb lists only in-frame clones, some missing. The sample holds about 170,000 clones, around 77% seen once. Whole-study results and caveats: Segments of the TCR beta V type were, in most cases, productive about 87% or about 30% of the time in an earlier analysis. Available immune exposure information covered CMV serostatus only. In a later analysis, specific HLA alleles were associated with 16,000 or so TCR beta sequences at a 0.05 false discovery rate.

The specimen sequenced was PBMCs. The V gene is TRBV6-1, the J gene TRBJ2-2; tentatively, D is TRBD2 (6 bases). The TCR sequence derives from a woman in her 30s in good health and CMV-seropositive. DNA for the CDR3: TGTGCCAGCAGTGAAAGTAGGAGGGGAACCGGGGAGCTGTTTTTT. It encodes CASSESRRGTGELFF.